This T cell receptor (beta chain) was identified during a study of regulatory T cells in long-lasting Graves disease. The study's findings and limits: Whereas approximately 950 public clonotypes were shared by new patients, persistent patients shared more, at about 2,500. Persistent Graves' patients showed a TCR diversity that was lower than that of newly diagnosed ones.

This CDR3 has 18 amino acids. Per germline, CDR1 SGDLS and CDR2 YYNGEE. The J segment lost 1 base and the V segment lost 4 bases, leaving 9 bases of the junction unmatched. This clonotype was observed once. As yet, its antigen is unknown. Time point described: persistent/refractory GD, antithyroid drugs over 5 years with positive TRAb. Isolated PBMC RNA provided the starting material for the TCR library. Libraries of TCR beta came from iRepertoire HTBI primers plus Arm-PCR of CDR3 regions. TCRdb re-analysed the multiplex PCR reads in MiXCR, keeping a single row per CDR3 protein. This sample yields around 450,000 distinct CDR3 sequences, of which 20% to 25% are seen a single time; 7.1% belongs to the top ten.

The sample consisted of peripheral blood mononuclear cells (PBMCs), taken when the disease was refractory, from a patient treated with antithyroid drugs. This TCR derives from a female donor with Graves disease. The rearrangement joins TRBV9 to TRBJ2-5, with TRBD2 matching over 14 bases. CDR3 DNA sequence: TGTGCCAGCAGCCCTGGGACTAGCGGGAGTCTGGGCCAAGAGACCCAGTACTTC. It specifies CASSPGTSGSLGQETQYF.